The table lists the clone carrying this TCR beta chain with many counts. The sample belongs to a study of low-dose radiotherapy and immunotherapy resistance in tumors. Turning to the study itself: Cohort 1 patients were irradiated with 0.5 Gy fractions every 2 weeks to 6.5 Gy total. Intravenous cyclophosphamide 200 mg/m2 was given every two weeks, one day before radiation and immunotherapy. Aspirin 300 mg was given orally each day for four cycles from cycle 1 day 1. On an every-two-weeks schedule, patients received intravenous nivolumab 240 mg, along with ipilimumab 1 mg/kg every six weeks.

This CDR3 comprises 14 residues. CDR1 and CDR2 from the germline V gene are MNHEY and SVGEGT. V lost 6 bases and J lost 6; bases outside the gene matches: 8. TRAV and TRBV primers primed cDNA for both TCRalpha and TCRbeta. The authors ran 20 PCR cycles to amplify TCRs with a constant-region primer and V-primer adapter. One entry per CDR3 protein results from TCRdb running MiXCR on the reads. The sample shows some 46,000 distinct CDR3 sequences, about 25% of them seen only once. Time point reported: after trial treatment. Indicated treatment: LDRT plus nivolumab, ipilimumab, low-dose cyclophosphamide and aspirin (RACIN trial).

The V gene is TRBV6-2 or TRBV6-3, the J gene TRBJ2-7, with TRBD1 identical over 10 bases. The source is a male donor with prostate cancer. The material was PBMCs, obtained after low-dose radiotherapy plus immunotherapy. The CDR3, as DNA: TGTGCCAGCAGCTTGGGACAGGGGCATCGCGAGCAGTACTTC. It codes for CASSLGQGHREQYF.